A single sample gave rise to the 9 T cell receptor beta chains below, sequenced in a study of monozygotic twins with inflammatory bowel disease. TCRdb re-called the 5' RACE reads; one entry per CDR3 protein, DNA not given. This listing includes some 200,000 distinct CDR3 sequences. Sequenced input: blood. The receptors originated from a human donor with ulcerative colitis or Crohn's disease, or a healthy co-twin of an affected twin (not recorded which).

The chain employs TRBV7-2 and TRBJ1-1. The CDR3 has 14 amino acids. Germline-derived CDR1 and CDR2 are SGHTA and FQGNSA. CDR3 region: CASSWHREYTEAFF.

CDR3 sequence reads: CASSLEGLNSPLHF. This sequence joins TRBV7-9 and TRBJ1-6. The V gene's germline CDR1 is SEHNR and CDR2 FQNEAQ (reference sequence). CDR3 size: 14 residues.

The chain uses TRBV5-6 and TRBJ2-1. Germline values: CDR1 SGHDT, CDR2 YYEEEE. The CDR3 covers 14 residues. This chain's CDR3 is CASSLPSAYNEQFF.

The chain combines TRBV19 with TRBJ1-1; checking the TCRdb D call of TRBD1 is not possible without DNA. Germline lookup yields CDR1 LNHDA and CDR2 SQIVND (reference sequence). The CDR3 is 14 amino acids. CDR3 sequence: CASRPRGIQAEAFF. The variable domain in full, with the rest retrieved from reference TRBV19 and TRBJ1-1, is DGGITQSPKYLFRKEGQNVTLSCEQNLNHDAMYWYRQDPGQGLRLIYYSQIVNDFQKGDIAEGYSVSREKKESFPLTVTSAQKNPTAFYLCASRPRGIQAEAFFGQGTRLTVV.

The chain couples TRBV12-5 to TRBJ1-1; TCRdb's D gene call, TRBD1, goes unchecked for lack of DNA. The germline V gene encodes CDR1 LGHNT and CDR2 FRNRAP. The CDR3 is 14 residues long. The chain's CDR3 is CASGTGTGYTEAFF.

The chain uses TRBV20-1 and TRBJ1-4; TCRdb reports TRBD1, a call that lacks DNA to check it against. The CDR3 has 12 amino acids. Germline V lookup: CDR1 DFQATT, CDR2 SNEGSKA (reference sequence). This chain's CDR3 is CSAGTGKEKLFF.

The gene calls are TRBV7-2 and TRBJ2-1. This CDR3 spans 16 amino acids. The germline gives CDR1 SGHTA, CDR2 FQGNSA. The CDR3: CASSLRVQNPNNEQFF.

The chain carries TRBV29-1 and TRBJ1-5; checking the TCRdb D call of TRBD1 is not possible without DNA. This CDR3 is built from 13 residues. From germline, CDR1 is SQVTM and CDR2 ANQGSEA. The CDR3 sequence is CSAGTDRDQPQHF.

This chain connects TRBV11-2 to TRBJ1-5. Germline V gives CDR1 SGHAT, CDR2 FQNNGV. The CDR3 has 13 amino acids. The CDR3: CASSSDRNQPQHF.